The 23 T cell receptor beta chains given below trace back to one sample, sequenced in a study of T cells expressing NK-cell markers. TCRdb reworked the 5' RACE reads into one entry per CDR3 protein, no DNA. The table lists some 120,000 distinct CDR3 sequences. The sequenced material came from blood T cells: a sorted CD56 or NKG2C T cell subset, CD4+ or CD8+ T cells, or bulk PBMC T cells (not recorded which). These receptors were taken from a woman between 18 and 70 years old in good health.

The V and J genes are TRBV20-1 and TRBJ2-2. Per germline, CDR1 DFQATT and CDR2 SNEGSKA (reference sequence). This CDR3 comprises 16 residues. This CDR3 is CSARDHSWGNTGELFF.

V gene TRBV7-6 combines with J gene TRBJ1-4. This CDR3 comprises 15 residues. The germline gives CDR1 SGHVS, CDR2 FNYEAQ. CDR3 in amino acids: CASSVNLGTNEKLFF.

The V and J genes are TRBV15 and TRBJ2-3; TCRdb outputs TRBD2, but without DNA this stays unchecked. Germline V gene lookup returns CDR1 LNHNV and CDR2 YYDKDF (reference sequence). The CDR3 extends over 15 amino acids. The CDR3 sequence is CATSTEREIWDTQYF.

The chain employs TRBV19 and TRBJ1-2; as DNA is missing, the TRBD1 call by TCRdb cannot be tested. The germline V gene has CDR1 LNHDA and CDR2 SQIVND (reference sequence). The CDR3 sequence is 12 residues long. CDR3 loop: CASGQGVPGYTF.

CDR3 in amino acids: CASMGISYEQYF. This rearrangement joins TRBV19 to TRBJ2-7. The CDR3 length is 12 residues. CDR1 and CDR2 (germline): LNHDA, SQIVND (reference sequence). The full variable domain, rest sourced from reference TRBV19 and TRBJ2-7, is DGGITQSPKYLFRKEGQNVTLSCEQNLNHDAMYWYRQDPGQGLRLIYYSQIVNDFQKGDIAEGYSVSREKKESFPLTVTSAQKNPTAFYLCASMGISYEQYFGPGTRLTVT.

J is TRBJ2-3 and V is TRBV7-9; TCRdb proposes TRBD2, but this gene call is untestable without DNA. CDR3 size: 16 residues. Germline V gene sequence: CDR1 SEHNR, CDR2 FQNEAQ (reference sequence). Here the CDR3 reads CASSLVAGRNTDTQYF. Full variable domain (outside the CDR3, taken from reference TRBV7-9 and TRBJ2-3): DTGVSQNPRHKITKRGQNVTFRCDPISEHNRLYWYRQTLGQGPEFLTYFQNEAQLEKSRLLSDRFSAERPKGSFSTLEIQRTEQGDSAMYLCASSLVAGRNTDTQYFGPGTRLTVL.

The rearrangement links TRBV20-1 to TRBJ1-2; TCRdb lists TRBD1, though no DNA is available to test this call. Germline lookup yields CDR1 DFQATT and CDR2 SNEGSKA (reference sequence). The CDR3 consists of 13 residues. CDR3 in amino acids: CSAREQGNYGYTF.

This chain links TRBV19 with TRBJ2-7. The CDR3 totals 13 residues. The germline V gene encodes CDR1 LNHDA and CDR2 SQIVND (reference sequence). CDR3 protein: CASSPAIVYEQYF.

V is TRBV4-3 and J is TRBJ2-1; as DNA is missing, the TRBD2 call by TCRdb cannot be tested. This CDR3 spans 17 amino acids. The germline CDR1 and CDR2 sequences are LGHNA and YSLEER. This CDR3 is CASSQDRGLAAYNEQFF.

The CDR3 here is CASSFDFSGPKFSYEQYF. The chain is built from TRBV5-1 and TRBJ2-7. The CDR3 runs 18 residues. Germline-derived CDR1 and CDR2 are SGHRS and YFSETQ.

This rearrangement joins TRBV4-3 to TRBJ1-2; lacking DNA, the TRBD1 call made by TCRdb goes unchecked. This CDR3 region has 14 residues. The germline V gene has CDR1 LGHNA and CDR2 YSLEER. This CDR3 reads CASSQGVQIYGYTF.

The chain combines TRBV25-1 with TRBJ2-7; checking the TCRdb D call of TRBD2 is not possible without DNA. Germline values: CDR1 MGHDK, CDR2 SYGVNS. The CDR3 extends over 16 amino acids. The CDR3 sequence is CASSESVSGSKDEQYF.

The chain combines TRBV19 with TRBJ2-3; TCRdb lists TRBD1, though no DNA is available to test this call. The CDR3 covers 15 residues. Germline assignment: CDR1 LNHDA and CDR2 SQIVND (reference sequence). The CDR3 protein is CASSIDRDSTDTQYF.

The chain uses TRBV20-1 and TRBJ2-1; the TRBD1 assignment by TCRdb is unverifiable without DNA. The CDR3 consists of 12 residues. Germline V gives CDR1 DFQATT, CDR2 SNEGSKA (reference sequence). CDR3 sequence reads: CSARQQGNEQFF.

The V call is TRBV7-9, the J call TRBJ1-1; TCRdb names TRBD1, which stays unverified in the absence of DNA. Germline CDR1 is SEHNR and CDR2 is FQNEAQ (reference sequence). The CDR3 totals 13 residues. The chain's CDR3 is CASSLQGQPEAFF.

The rearrangement links TRBV12-3 or TRBV12-4 to TRBJ1-4. This CDR3 has 12 amino acids. The CDR3 reads CASSPQEGKLFF.

The chain uses TRBV30 and TRBJ2-1; as DNA is missing, the TRBD2 call by TCRdb cannot be tested. The germline V gene encodes CDR1 GTSNPN and CDR2 SVGIG (reference sequence). This CDR3 is 17 amino acids long. The CDR3 spells CAWSVSLKRDPYNEQFF.

The chain employs TRBV7-2 and TRBJ1-2; no DNA is available, so the TRBD1 call from TCRdb remains unchecked. This CDR3 region has 13 residues. The V gene's germline CDR1 is SGHTA and CDR2 FQGNSA. The CDR3 is CASSAAPNYGYTF.

This chain uses TRBV5-5 with TRBJ2-7. The CDR3 has 13 residues. Germline V gene sequence: CDR1 SGHKS, CDR2 YYEKEE (reference sequence). The chain's CDR3 is CASSLPSSYEQYF.

The chain carries TRBV2 and TRBJ2-1; lacking DNA, the TRBD1 call made by TCRdb goes unchecked. Germline CDR1 and CDR2: SNHLY and FYNNEI. This CDR3 contains 13 residues. This chain's CDR3 is CASSVGEYNEQFF.

The rearrangement links TRBV9 to TRBJ2-1; checking the TCRdb D call of TRBD2 is not possible without DNA. In germline, CDR1 is SGDLS, CDR2 YYNGEE. The CDR3 covers 15 residues. The CDR3: CASSVELAGYNEQFF.

The rearrangement links TRBV10-1 to TRBJ1-1; with no DNA, the TCRdb D assignment of TRBD1 cannot be verified. The V gene's germline CDR1 is WNHNN and CDR2 SYGVQD (reference sequence). The CDR3 sequence is 14 residues long. The CDR3: CASSDSGKNTEAFF.

This rearrangement joins TRBV25-1 to TRBJ2-7; the D call of TRBD1 rests on TCRdb alone, since no DNA is present to check it. CDR3 length: 16 residues. CDR1 is MGHDK, CDR2 SYGVNS, per germline. CDR3: CASSVPSPGTGIEQYF.